The present T cell receptor beta chain was sequenced within a study of blood T cell repertoires in COVID-19. The overall study: There were acute and convalescent COVID-19 samples, and they came from the United States, Italy and Spain. PBMCs, B-cell-depleted T cells, or T cells provided the cDNA or gDNA that made up the material.

In the authors' workflow: Amplifying reference gene primers gave estimates of nucleated cell counts. TCRdb's copy holds only in-frame clones and misses some; the assay was immunoSEQ multiplex PCR. V and J calls and clone size come straight from that table; D and trimming were deduced from the DNA. The sample holds 200,000 to 250,000 clones, 75% to 85% seen once. The sequence was obtained from a man aged 50-59 years with active or convalescent COVID-19. The sequenced sample was peripheral blood.

The CDR3 DNA follows: TGTGCCAGCAGTGACTCTTACAGGGCTTCCGGGACCGGGGAGCTGTTTTTT. Protein product: CASSDSYRASGTGELFF. This chain joins TRBV6-4 and TRBJ2-2; possible D gene TRBD1, 6 bases. CDR1 is MRHNA, CDR2 SNTAGT, per germline. V was shortened by 0 bases and J by 5 bases, with 16 bases between the two germline ends. CDR3 length equals 17 residues.